This note documents a single TCR beta chain sequence. Method: immunoSEQ multiplex PCR; TCRdb's copy keeps in-frame clones and lacks some. The sample consists of around 80,000 clones, about 92% of them appearing once. V lost 2 bases, J lost 13 bases, and 12 bases lay in between. The germline gives CDR1 SGHDT, CDR2 YYEEEE. The CDR3 spans 11 residues. These data belong to a study of T cell changes during pregnancy in multiple sclerosis. This receptor was obtained from a female donor with multiple sclerosis, enrolled in a pregnancy study. The specimen comprised peripheral blood, sampled before pregnancy. J is TRBJ1-2 and V is TRBV5-6; perhaps TRBD1 as D (6 bases). The CDR3: CASSLQGESTF. CDR3 coding DNA: TGTGCCAGCAGCTTACAGGGAGAGAGCACCTTC.